This T cell receptor beta chain was recorded in a study of T cells after yellow fever vaccination. Overall study context: Libraries from low-cell-number fractions were prepared with the SMART-Seq v4 Ultra Low Input RNA kit.

In TCRdb, the 5' RACE reads were re-called with MiXCR into one record per CDR3 protein. The sample carries 620,000 or so distinct CDR3 sequences, about a sixth recorded once. Concerning this clonotype: The antigen is undetermined.

Study-wide points: Re-detected after boosting: most primary clones, 96% of CD4 and 80% to 90% of CD8. The CD4 and CD8 compartments had a small share of their clonotypes in common.

The source of this sequence is a man aged 18 to 29 who received the YFV17D yellow fever vaccine. Sequenced material: PBMCs, taken 5 days after the first yellow fever vaccination.

The CDR3 DNA sequence: TGTGCCAGCACCCCCTGGGTAGATCAGCCCCAGCATTTT. Amino acid sequence: CASTPWVDQPQHF. The chain couples TRBV6-2 or TRBV6-3 to TRBJ1-5; no clear D. V was shortened by 7 bases and J by 5 bases, with 12 bases between the two germline ends. The germline V gene has CDR1 MNHEY and CDR2 SVGEGT. CDR3 length equals 13 residues.